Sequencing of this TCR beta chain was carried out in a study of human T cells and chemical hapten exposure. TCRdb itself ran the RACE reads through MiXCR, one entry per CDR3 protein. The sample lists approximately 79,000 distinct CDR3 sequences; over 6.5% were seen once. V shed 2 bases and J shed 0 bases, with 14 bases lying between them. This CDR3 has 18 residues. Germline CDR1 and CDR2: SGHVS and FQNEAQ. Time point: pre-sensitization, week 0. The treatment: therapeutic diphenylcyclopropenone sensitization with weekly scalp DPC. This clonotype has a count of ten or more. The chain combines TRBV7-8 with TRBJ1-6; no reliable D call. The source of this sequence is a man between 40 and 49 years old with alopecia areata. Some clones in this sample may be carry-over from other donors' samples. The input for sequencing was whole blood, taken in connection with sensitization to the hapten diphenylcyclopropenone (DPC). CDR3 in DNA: TGTGCCAGCAGCTTACGCCAGGTTTCGAGCTCCTATAATTCACCCCTCCACTTT. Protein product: CASSLRQVSSSYNSPLHF.